Sequencing of this T cell receptor (beta chain) was carried out in a study of T cell responses to AZD1222 COVID-19 vaccine. The data were produced by immunoSEQ multiplex PCR, yet TCRdb's version contains in-frame clones alone and is incomplete. The sample lists 140,000 to 150,000 clones, just over 90% seen once, with approximately 2.9% in the top ten. The specimen was peripheral blood, collected on day 0 of MenACWY control vaccination. This TCR was sampled from an adult in good health.

The DNA of the CDR3 is TGTGCCAGCAGCTTAGAGGGGGTGGGTCTTCGAGGCTACACCTTC. It encodes CASSLEGVGLRGYTF. The gene calls are TRBV7-9 and TRBJ1-2; tentatively, D is TRBD1 (6 bases). The CDR3 extends over 15 amino acids. V lost 1 base, J lost 8 bases, and 17 bases lay in between. Germline CDR1 reads SEHNR; CDR2 reads FQNEAQ (reference sequence).